The 2 T cell receptor beta chains listed next were all sequenced from one sample in a study of cytomegalovirus exposure and HLA in healthy donors. Primers for the PCR totalled 60 Vbeta and 13 Jbeta. The data were produced by immunoSEQ multiplex PCR, yet TCRdb's version contains in-frame clones alone and is incomplete. The sample contains about 97,000 clones, around 77% of which appear only once. Material: PBMCs. These receptors originate from a male donor in good health and CMV-seropositive.

The chain has TRBV7-9 and TRBJ2-7, with D uncertain. The V and J ends lost 4 bases and 5 bases respectively, with 18 bases between them. The CDR3 sequence is 15 residues long. CDR1 is SEHNR, CDR2 FQNEAQ, per germline (reference sequence). The CDR3 protein is CASSYPLARSHEQYF. DNA of the CDR3: TGTGCCAGCAGCTACCCGCTTGCTAGGTCCCACGAGCAGTACTTC. The full variable domain, with the rest looked up from reference TRBV7-9 and TRBJ2-7, is DTGVSQNPRHKITKRGQNVTFRCDPISEHNRLYWYRQTLGQGPEFLTYFQNEAQLEKSRLLSDRFSAERPKGSFSTLEIQRTEQGDSAMYLCASSYPLARSHEQYFGPGTRLTVT.

The V call is TRBV5-1, the J call TRBJ2-7; a weak D match, TRBD1 (5 bases). CDR3 length: 12 amino acids. CDR1 and CDR2 from the germline V gene are SGHRS and YFSETQ. The V gene lost 3 bases and the J gene lost 6 bases, with 10 bases spanning the gap. Here the CDR3 DNA reads TGCGCCAGCAGCTCGCAGGGAACCGAGCAGTACTTC. It specifies CASSSQGTEQYF.